The clone carrying this T cell receptor (beta chain) was seen only once. This record comes from a study of blood T cell repertoires in COVID-19. Study context: T cells, B-cell-depleted T cells, or PBMCs supplied cDNA or gDNA.

Assay: immunoSEQ multiplex PCR; the TCRdb copy retains only in-frame clones and omits some. The profile shows approximately 150,000 clones, roughly 87% of them singletons. Germline V lookup: CDR1 SEHNR, CDR2 FQNEAQ (reference sequence). CDR3 length: 15 amino acids. The ends were cut back, 4 bases at V and 2 bases at J, with 15 bases in the middle. The TCR sequence derives from a woman aged 40 to 50 who had been exposed to COVID-19. Sample: PBMCs or T cells enriched from blood (not recorded which). The chain has TRBV7-9 and TRBJ2-7, with D possibly matching TRBD1 (6 bases). CDR3 bases: TGTGCCAGCAGCTCCAACAGGGACGGAACCTACGAGCAGTACTTC. It translates to CASSSNRDGTYEQYF.